These 8 T cell receptor beta chains share one sample of origin, sequenced in a study of T-cell reconstitution after alpha-beta-depleted transplantation in children. TCRbeta library construction was performed incorporating unique molecular identifiers. TCRdb passed the PCR reads through MiXCR, listing each CDR3 protein once. The sample yields more than 90,000 distinct CDR3 sequences, around 10% seen once. The sample consisted of PBMCs, taken before TCRalphabeta/CD19-depleted stem cell transplant. These receptor sequences come from a boy younger than 10 with acute lymphoblastic leukemia, due to receive a stem cell transplant.

Worth noting for this clonotype: A much larger clonotype is one base distant, so this may be a read error. This chain joins TRBV4-2 and TRBJ2-2; 7 bases agree with TRBD1. The CDR3 totals 15 residues. Germline loops: CDR1 LGHNA, CDR2 YNFKEQ. DNA for the CDR3: TGTGCCATCAGCCTGGGACAGCCGAACACCGGGGAGCTGTTTTTT. This translates into CAISLGQPNTGELFF.

The chain employs TRBV11-2 and TRBJ2-3, with 9 bases lining up with TRBD2. The CDR3 length is 15 residues. CDR1 is SGHAT, CDR2 FQNNGV, per germline. Losses at the gene ends were 1 base for V and 2 bases for J; bases not matched to a gene: 1. The CDR3 region is CASSLVAGVTDTQYF. The CDR3 region has the DNA TGTGCCAGCAGCTTAGTAGCGGGAGTCACAGATACGCAGTATTTT.

The chain couples TRBV27 to TRBJ2-2; 7 nucleotides match TRBD2. V lost 5 bases, J lost 2 bases, and 5 bases stayed unmatched. The CDR3 is 15 residues long. Germline V gene sequence: CDR1 MNHEY, CDR2 SMNVEV (reference sequence). CDR3 nucleotide sequence: TGTGCCAGCAGTACAACGACTAGCAACACCGGGGAGCTGTTTTTT. Translating gives CASSTTTSNTGELFF.

In its sample, this clonotype was seen many times. The CDR3: CASSYGLAVDGYTF. The CDR3 nucleotides are TGTGCCAGCAGTTACGGGCTCGCGGTAGATGGCTACACCTTC. This chain links TRBV6-5 with TRBJ1-2, with D unclear. CDR3 length: 14 amino acids. Per germline, CDR1 MNHEY and CDR2 SVGAGI. Trimming removed 2 bases at V and 6 bases at J, with 13 bases between.

V gene TRBV12-3 or TRBV12-4 combines with J gene TRBJ1-6; no clear D gene. The CDR3 loop spans 12 amino acids. The V end was cut by 6 bases, the J end by 14 bases, with 14 bases between. The CDR3 loop reads CASSSPPATLHF. The CDR3 nucleotides read TGTGCCAGCAGCTCCCCTCCCGCAACCCTCCACTTT.

This clonotype was seen more than once but under ten times. The chain employs TRBV7-2 and TRBJ2-7, with D perhaps matching TRBD2 (5 bases). Germline assignment: CDR1 SGHTA and CDR2 FQGNSA. CDR3 length: 15 amino acids. The ends were cut back, 0 bases at V and 6 bases at J, with 15 bases in the middle. The CDR3 region has the DNA TGTGCCAGCAGCTTAGCGCGGTGGACTGCGGGCGAGCAGTACTTC. It is translated as CASSLARWTAGEQYF. The complete variable domain, with remaining parts taken from reference TRBV7-2 and TRBJ2-7, reads GAGVSQSPSNKVTEKGKDVELRCDPISGHTALYWYRQSLGQGLEFLIYFQGNSAPDKSGLPSDRFSAERTGGSVSTLTIQRTQQEDSAVYLCASSLARWTAGEQYFGPGTRLTVT.

The CDR3 here is CASRKAGGNFYEQYF. The CDR3 DNA reads TGTGCCAGCAGAAAGGCGGGAGGGAATTTTTACGAGCAGTACTTC. V and J are TRBV7-8 and TRBJ2-7; the match to TRBD2 covers 9 bases. The germline V gene encodes CDR1 SGHVS and CDR2 FQNEAQ. Unmatched junction bases numbered 10, after V lost 6 bases and J lost 4 bases. The CDR3 runs to 15 residues. Using reference TRBV7-8 and TRBJ2-7 for the parts outside the CDR3, the full variable domain is GAGVSQSPRYKVAKRGQDVALRCDPISGHVSLFWYQQALGQGPEFLTYFQNEAQLDKSGLPSDRFFAERPEGSVSTLKIQRTQQEDSAVYLCASRKAGGNFYEQYFGPGTRLTVT.

This clonotype was seen a handful of times. The rearrangement joins TRBV6-5 to TRBJ2-7; 11 nucleotides line up with TRBD2. With 5 bases clipped from V and 5 bases from J, the junction kept 11 bases outside the gene matches. The germline V gene encodes CDR1 MNHEY and CDR2 SVGAGI. This CDR3 spans 16 amino acids. In nucleotides, the CDR3 is TGTGCCAGCAGTCCCACTAGCGGGAGTCTCGTGAACGAGCAGTACTTC. Amino acids: CASSPTSGSLVNEQYF.